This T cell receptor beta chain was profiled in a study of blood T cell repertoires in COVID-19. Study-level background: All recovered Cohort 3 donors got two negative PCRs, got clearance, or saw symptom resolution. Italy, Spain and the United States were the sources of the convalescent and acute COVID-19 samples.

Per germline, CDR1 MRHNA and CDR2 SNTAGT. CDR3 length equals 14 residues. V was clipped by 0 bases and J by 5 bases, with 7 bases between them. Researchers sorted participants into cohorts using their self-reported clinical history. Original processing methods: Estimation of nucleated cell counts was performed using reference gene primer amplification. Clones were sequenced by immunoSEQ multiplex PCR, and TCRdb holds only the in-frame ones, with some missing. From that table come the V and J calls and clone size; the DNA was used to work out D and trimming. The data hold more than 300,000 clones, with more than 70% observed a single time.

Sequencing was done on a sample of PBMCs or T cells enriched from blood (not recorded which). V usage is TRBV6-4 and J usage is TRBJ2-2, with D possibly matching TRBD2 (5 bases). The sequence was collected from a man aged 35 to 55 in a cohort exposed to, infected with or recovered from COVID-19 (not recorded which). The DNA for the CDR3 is TGTGCCAGCAGTGACTCAGCGGAGACCGGGGAGCTGTTTTTT. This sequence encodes CASSDSAETGELFF.